The entry below gives a single T cell receptor (beta chain) sequence along with its context. Its antigen remains unknown. These data come from a study of vaccination effects on CD4 cells after COVID-19. The protocol was immunoSEQ multiplex PCR, while the TCRdb copy is restricted to in-frame clones and leaves out a portion. The sample lists about 23,000 clones; roughly 76% were seen once. Prior to sequencing, the ViraFEST assay stimulated PBMC with viral peptide pools, which expanded the antigen-specific CD4+ T cells. Investigators separated out CD4+ T cells once approximately 10 days of culture had passed. No vaccinee had earlier SARS-CoV-2 infection, and nucleocapsid antibodies were negative. CDR1 and CDR2 from the germline V gene are ENHRY and SYGVKD. This CDR3 is built from 13 residues. V dropped 8 bases and J dropped 1 base, with 12 bases sitting between them.

The sample in question was CD4+ T cells from PBMCs cultured with SARS-CoV-2 spike peptides, obtained before COVID-19 vaccination. The rearrangement uses TRBV10-3 and TRBJ2-7, with D maybe TRBD2 (5 bases). This clonotype originated in a human donor who received a COVID-19 vaccine. CDR3 loop: CAIAKEGSYEQYF. CDR3 DNA sequence: TGTGCCATCGCCAAAGAGGGATCCTACGAGCAGTACTTC.